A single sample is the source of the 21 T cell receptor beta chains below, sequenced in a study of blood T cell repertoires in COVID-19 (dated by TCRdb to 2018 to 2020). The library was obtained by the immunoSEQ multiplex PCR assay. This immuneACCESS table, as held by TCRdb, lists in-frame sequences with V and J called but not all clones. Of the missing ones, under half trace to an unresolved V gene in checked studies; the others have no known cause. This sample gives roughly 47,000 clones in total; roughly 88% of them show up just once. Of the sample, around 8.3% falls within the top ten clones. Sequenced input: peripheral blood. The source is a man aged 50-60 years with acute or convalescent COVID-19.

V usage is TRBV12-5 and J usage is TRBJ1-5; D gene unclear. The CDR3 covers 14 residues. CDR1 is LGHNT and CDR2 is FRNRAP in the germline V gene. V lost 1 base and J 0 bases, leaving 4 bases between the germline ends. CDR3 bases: TGTGCTAGTGGTTTGGACAGTAGCAATCAGCCCCAGCATTTT. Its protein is CASGLDSSNQPQHF.

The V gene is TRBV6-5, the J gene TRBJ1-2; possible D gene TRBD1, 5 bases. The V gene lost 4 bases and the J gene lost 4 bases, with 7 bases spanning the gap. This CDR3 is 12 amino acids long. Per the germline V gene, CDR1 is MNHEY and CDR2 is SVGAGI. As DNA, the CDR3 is TGTGCCAGCAGTTGGAGGGGCTATGGCTACACCTTC. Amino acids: CASSWRGYGYTF.

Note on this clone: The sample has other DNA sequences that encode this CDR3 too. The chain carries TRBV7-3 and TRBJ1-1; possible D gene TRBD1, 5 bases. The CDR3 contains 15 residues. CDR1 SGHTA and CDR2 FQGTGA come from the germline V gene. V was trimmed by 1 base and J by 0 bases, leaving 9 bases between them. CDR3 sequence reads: CASSLMGGVNTEAFF. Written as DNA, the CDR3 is TGTGCCAGCAGCTTAATGGGAGGGGTGAACACTGAAGCTTTCTTT.

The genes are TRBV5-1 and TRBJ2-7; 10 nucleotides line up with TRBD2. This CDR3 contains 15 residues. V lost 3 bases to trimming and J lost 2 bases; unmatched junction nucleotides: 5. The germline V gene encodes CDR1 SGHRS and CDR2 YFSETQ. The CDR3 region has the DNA TGCGCCAGCAGCTGGACTAGCGGTTCCACCTACGAGCAGTACTTC. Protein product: CASSWTSGSTYEQYF.

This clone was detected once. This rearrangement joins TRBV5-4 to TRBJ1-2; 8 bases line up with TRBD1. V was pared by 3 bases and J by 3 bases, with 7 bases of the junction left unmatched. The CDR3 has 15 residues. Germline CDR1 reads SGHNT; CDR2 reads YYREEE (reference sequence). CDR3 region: CASSSGQGFYYGYTF. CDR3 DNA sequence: TGTGCCAGCAGCTCAGGACAGGGTTTCTACTATGGCTACACCTTC.

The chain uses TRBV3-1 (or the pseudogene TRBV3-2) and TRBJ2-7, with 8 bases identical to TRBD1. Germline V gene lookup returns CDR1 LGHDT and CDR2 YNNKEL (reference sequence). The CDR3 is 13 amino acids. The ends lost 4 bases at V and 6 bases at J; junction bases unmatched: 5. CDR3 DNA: TGTGCCAGCAGCCGACAGGGGAGAGGCGAGCAGTACTTC. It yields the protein CASSRQGRGEQYF.

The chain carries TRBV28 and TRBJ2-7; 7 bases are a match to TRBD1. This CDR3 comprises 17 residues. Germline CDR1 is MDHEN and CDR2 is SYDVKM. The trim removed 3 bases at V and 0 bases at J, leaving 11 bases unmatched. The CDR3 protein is CASSFEYRGSSSYEQYF. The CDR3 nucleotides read TGTGCCAGCAGTTTTGAATACAGGGGCTCAAGCTCCTACGAGCAGTACTTC.

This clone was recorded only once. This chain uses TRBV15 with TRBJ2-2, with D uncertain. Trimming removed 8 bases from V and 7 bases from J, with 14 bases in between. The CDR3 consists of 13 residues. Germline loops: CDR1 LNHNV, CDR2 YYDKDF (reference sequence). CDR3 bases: TGTGCCACCTCAGATTGGTATGGCGGGGAGCTGTTTTTT. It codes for CATSDWYGGELFF.

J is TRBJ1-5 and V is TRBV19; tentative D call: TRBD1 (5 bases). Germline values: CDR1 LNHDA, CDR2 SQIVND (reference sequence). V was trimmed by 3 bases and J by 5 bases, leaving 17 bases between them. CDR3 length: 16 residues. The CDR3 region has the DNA TGTGCCAGTAGTATCGGGGGAGGGAGGATAGATCAGCCCCAGCATTTT. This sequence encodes CASSIGGGRIDQPQHF.

DNA for the CDR3: TGTGCCAGCAGCGCCTGGGACAACTCACCCCTCCACTTT. Protein sequence: CASSAWDNSPLHF. V and J are TRBV7-3 and TRBJ1-6; the D gene is possibly TRBD1 (6 bases). CDR1 is SGHTA and CDR2 is FQGTGA in the germline V gene. The germline V and J ends were trimmed by 5 bases and 10 bases, with 12 bases remaining between them. This CDR3 comprises 13 residues.

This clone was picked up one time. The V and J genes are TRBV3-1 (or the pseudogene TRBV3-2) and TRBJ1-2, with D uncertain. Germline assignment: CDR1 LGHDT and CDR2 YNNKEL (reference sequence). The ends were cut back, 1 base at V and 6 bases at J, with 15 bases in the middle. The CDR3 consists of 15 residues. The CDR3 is CASSQGSRGSNGYTF. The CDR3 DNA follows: TGTGCCAGCAGCCAAGGAAGTCGGGGTAGTAATGGCTACACCTTC.

The CDR3 spells CASSIAYPRVGEKLFF. CDR3 sequence (DNA): TGTGCCAGTAGTATAGCCTACCCCCGGGTCGGGGAAAAACTGTTTTTT. This chain links TRBV19 with TRBJ1-4; unclear D gene. The CDR3 sequence is 16 residues long. Germline V gene sequence: CDR1 LNHDA, CDR2 SQIVND (reference sequence). Trimming took off 1 base at V and 8 bases at J, with 17 bases between the two ends.

The CDR3 loop is CASSSTMWQYF. The CDR3 DNA sequence: TGTGCCAGCAGCTCCACAATGTGGCAGTACTTC. J is TRBJ2-7 and V is TRBV11-2; D is ambiguous. CDR3 length equals 11 residues. CDR1 is SGHAT and CDR2 is FQNNGV in the germline V gene. The V and J ends lost 4 bases and 9 bases respectively, with 10 bases between them.

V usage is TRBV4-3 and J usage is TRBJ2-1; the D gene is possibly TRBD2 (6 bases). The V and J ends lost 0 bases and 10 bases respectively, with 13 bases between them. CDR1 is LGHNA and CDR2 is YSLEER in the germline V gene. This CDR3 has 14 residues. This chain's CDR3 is CASSQDPRAGEQFF. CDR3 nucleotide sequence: TGCGCCAGCAGCCAAGATCCCCGGGCGGGGGAGCAGTTCTTC.

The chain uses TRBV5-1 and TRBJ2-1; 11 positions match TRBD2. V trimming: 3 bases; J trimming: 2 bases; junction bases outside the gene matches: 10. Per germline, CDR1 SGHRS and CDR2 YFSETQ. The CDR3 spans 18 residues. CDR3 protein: CASSWVTSGNLPYNEQFF. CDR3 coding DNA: TGCGCCAGCAGCTGGGTGACTAGCGGGAACCTTCCCTACAATGAGCAGTTCTTC.

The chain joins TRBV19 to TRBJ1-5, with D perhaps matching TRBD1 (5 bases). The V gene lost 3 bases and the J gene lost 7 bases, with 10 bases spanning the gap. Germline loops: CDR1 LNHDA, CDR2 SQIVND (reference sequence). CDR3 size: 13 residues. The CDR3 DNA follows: TGTGCCAGTAGTATGAAGGGGCGCCAGCCCCAGCATTTT. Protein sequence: CASSMKGRQPQHF.

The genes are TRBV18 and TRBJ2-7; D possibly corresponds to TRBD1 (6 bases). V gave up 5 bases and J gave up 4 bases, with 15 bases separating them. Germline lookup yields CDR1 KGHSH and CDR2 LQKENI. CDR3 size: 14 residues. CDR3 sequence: CASSFSRDIYEQYF. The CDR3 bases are TGTGCCAGCTCATTCTCCCGGGACATATACGAGCAGTACTTC. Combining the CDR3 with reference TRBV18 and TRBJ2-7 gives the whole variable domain NAGVMQNPRHLVRRRGQEARLRCSPMKGHSHVYWYRQLPEEGLKFMVYLQKENIIDESGMPKERFSAEFPKEGPSILRIQQVVRGDSAAYFCASSFSRDIYEQYFGPGTRLTVT.

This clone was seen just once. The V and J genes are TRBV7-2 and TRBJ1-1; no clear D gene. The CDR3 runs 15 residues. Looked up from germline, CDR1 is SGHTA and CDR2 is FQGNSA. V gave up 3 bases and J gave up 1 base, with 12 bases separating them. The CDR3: CASSFADYTNTEAFF. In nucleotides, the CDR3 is TGTGCCAGCAGCTTCGCGGACTATACGAACACTGAAGCTTTCTTT.

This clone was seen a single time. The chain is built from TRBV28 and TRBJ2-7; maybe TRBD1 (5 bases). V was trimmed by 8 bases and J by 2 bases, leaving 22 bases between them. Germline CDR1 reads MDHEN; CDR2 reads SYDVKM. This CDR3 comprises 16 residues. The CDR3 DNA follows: TGTGCCAGCCGGAAACTACACGGCCAGGGCACCTACGAGCAGTACTTC. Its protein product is CASRKLHGQGTYEQYF.

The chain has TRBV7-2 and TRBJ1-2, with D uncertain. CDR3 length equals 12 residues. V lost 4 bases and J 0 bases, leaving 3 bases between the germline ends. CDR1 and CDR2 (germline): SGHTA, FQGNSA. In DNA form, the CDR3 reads TGTGCCAGCAGCTCAACTAACTATGGCTACACCTTC. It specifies CASSSTNYGYTF. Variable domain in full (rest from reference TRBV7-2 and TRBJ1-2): GAGVSQSPSNKVTEKGKDVELRCDPISGHTALYWYRQSLGQGLEFLIYFQGNSAPDKSGLPSDRFSAERTGGSVSTLTIQRTQQEDSAVYLCASSSTNYGYTFGSGTRLTVV.

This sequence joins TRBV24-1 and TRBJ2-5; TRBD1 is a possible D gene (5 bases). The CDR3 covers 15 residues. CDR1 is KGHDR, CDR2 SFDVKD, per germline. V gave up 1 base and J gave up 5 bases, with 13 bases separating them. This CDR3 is CATSDLRGVSETQYF. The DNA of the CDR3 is TGTGCCACCAGTGATTTAAGGGGTGTTTCGGAGACCCAGTACTTC.